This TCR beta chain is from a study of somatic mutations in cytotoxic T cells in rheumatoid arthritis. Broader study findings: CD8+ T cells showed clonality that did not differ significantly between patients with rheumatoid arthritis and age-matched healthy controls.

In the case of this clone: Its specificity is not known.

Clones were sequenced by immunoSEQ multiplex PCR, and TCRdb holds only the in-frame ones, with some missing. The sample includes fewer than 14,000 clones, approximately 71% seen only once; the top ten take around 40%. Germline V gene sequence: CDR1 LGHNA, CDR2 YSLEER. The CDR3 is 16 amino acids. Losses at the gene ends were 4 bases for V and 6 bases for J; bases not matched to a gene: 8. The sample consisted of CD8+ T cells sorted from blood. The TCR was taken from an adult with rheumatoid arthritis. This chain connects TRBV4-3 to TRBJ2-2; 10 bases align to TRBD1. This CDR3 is CASSRAGTGVPGELFF. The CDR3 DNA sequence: TGCGCCAGCAGCCGAGCCGGGACAGGGGTTCCCGGGGAGCTGTTTTTT.